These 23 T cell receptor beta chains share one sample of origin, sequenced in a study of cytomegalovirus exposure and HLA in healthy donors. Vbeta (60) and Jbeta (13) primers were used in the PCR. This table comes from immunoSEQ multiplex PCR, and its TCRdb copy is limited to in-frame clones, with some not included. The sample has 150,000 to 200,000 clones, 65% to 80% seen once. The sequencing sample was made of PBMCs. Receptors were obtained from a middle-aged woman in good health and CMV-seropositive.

CDR3 protein: CASRASGGRIGELFF. The CDR3 DNA reads as TGCGCCAGCAGAGCGAGCGGGGGTAGGATCGGGGAGCTGTTTTTT. The chain joins TRBV10-2 to TRBJ2-2, with 8 nucleotides matching TRBD2. The CDR3 extends over 15 amino acids. Germline CDR1 WSHSY, CDR2 SAAADI. Losses at the gene ends were 6 bases for V and 7 bases for J; bases not matched to a gene: 10.

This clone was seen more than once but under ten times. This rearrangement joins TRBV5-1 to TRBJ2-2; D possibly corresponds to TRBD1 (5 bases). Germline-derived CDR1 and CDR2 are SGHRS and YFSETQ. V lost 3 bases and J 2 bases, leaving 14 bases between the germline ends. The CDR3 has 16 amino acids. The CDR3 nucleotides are TGCGCCAGCAGCTCCCCAGAAAGGGGAAACACCGGGGAGCTGTTTTTT. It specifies CASSSPERGNTGELFF.

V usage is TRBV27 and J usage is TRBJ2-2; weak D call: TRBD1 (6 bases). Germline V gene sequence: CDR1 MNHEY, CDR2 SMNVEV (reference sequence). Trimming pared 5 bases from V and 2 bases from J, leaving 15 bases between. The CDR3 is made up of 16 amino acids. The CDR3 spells CASSPLGTPNTGELFF. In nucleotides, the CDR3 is TGTGCCAGCAGTCCCCTAGGGACACCAAACACCGGGGAGCTGTTTTTT.

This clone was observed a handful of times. This CDR3 is CASSDEVQFNAEAFF. The CDR3 DNA sequence: TGTGCCAGCAGTGACGAAGTACAGTTTAATGCTGAAGCTTTCTTT. V is TRBV2 and J is TRBJ1-1; D not resolved. Between the trimmed V and J ends, which lost 3 bases and 6 bases, there was a span of 17 bases. Germline V gene data show CDR1 as SNHLY and CDR2 as FYNNEI. The CDR3 contains 15 residues.

The CDR3 DNA sequence: TGTGCCAGCCAGGGTAGTAGCGGGACCTCCTACGAGCAGTACTTC. Translating gives CASQGSSGTSYEQYF. The chain couples TRBV6-6 to TRBJ2-7; 8 nucleotides match TRBD2. Per the germline V gene, CDR1 is MNHNY and CDR2 is SVGAGI (reference sequence). J gave up 0 bases and V 8 bases, and 9 bases lay outside the gene matches. The CDR3 sequence is 15 residues long.

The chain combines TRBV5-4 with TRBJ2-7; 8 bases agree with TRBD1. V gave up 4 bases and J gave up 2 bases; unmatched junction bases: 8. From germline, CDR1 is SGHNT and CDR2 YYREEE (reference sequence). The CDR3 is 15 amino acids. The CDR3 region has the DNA TGTGCCAGCAGCGTTGACAGGGGTCCCCCCTACGAGCAGTACTTC. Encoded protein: CASSVDRGPPYEQYF.

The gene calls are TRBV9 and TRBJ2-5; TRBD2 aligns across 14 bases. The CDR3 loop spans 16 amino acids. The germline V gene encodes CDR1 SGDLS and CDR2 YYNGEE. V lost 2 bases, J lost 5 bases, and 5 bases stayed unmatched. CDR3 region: CASSVSGTSGSETQYF. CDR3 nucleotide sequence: TGTGCCAGCAGCGTCTCCGGGACTAGCGGGAGTGAGACCCAGTACTTC.

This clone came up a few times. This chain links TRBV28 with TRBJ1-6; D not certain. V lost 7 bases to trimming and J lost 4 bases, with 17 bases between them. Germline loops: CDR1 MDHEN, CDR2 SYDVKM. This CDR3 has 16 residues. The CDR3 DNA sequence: TGTGCCAGCACCCCTGAGTGGGGAGATTATAATTCACCCCTCCACTTT. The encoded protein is CASTPEWGDYNSPLHF.

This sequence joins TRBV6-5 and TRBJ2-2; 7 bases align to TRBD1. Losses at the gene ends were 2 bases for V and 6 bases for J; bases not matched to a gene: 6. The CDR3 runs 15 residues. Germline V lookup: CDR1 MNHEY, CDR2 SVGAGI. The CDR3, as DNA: TGTGCCAGCAGTTACCAGGGACAGTGGTCCGGGGAGCTGTTTTTT. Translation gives CASSYQGQWSGELFF.

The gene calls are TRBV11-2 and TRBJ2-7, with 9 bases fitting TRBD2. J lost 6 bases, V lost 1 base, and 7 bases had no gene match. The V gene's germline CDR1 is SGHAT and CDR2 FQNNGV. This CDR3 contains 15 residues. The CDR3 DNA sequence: TGTGCCAGCAGCTTAGGATATAGCGGGAGTGCCGAGCAGTACTTC. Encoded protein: CASSLGYSGSAEQYF.

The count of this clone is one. In nucleotides, the CDR3 is TGTGCCAGTAGTACCTCATCGACAGGGGGTACCCTCACTGAAGCTTTCTTT. Translation: CASSTSSTGGTLTEAFF. The rearrangement links TRBV19 to TRBJ1-1; 9 positions agree with TRBD1. The CDR3 has 17 residues. Looked up from germline, CDR1 is LNHDA and CDR2 is SQIVND (reference sequence). Trimming at V came to 4 bases and at J to 4 bases, leaving 13 bases not matched to a gene.

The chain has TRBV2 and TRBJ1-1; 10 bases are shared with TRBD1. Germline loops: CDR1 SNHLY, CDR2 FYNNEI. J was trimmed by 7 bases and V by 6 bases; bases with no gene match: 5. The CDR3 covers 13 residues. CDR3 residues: CASSQGQGIEAFF. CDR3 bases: TGTGCCAGCAGCCAGGGACAGGGGATTGAAGCTTTCTTT.

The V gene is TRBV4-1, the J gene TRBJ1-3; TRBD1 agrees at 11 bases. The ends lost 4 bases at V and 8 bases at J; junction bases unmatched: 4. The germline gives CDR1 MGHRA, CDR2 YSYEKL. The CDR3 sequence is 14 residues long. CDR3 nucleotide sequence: TGCGCCAGCAGCCGAGGGGGACAGGGGGACACCATATATTTT. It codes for CASSRGGQGDTIYF.

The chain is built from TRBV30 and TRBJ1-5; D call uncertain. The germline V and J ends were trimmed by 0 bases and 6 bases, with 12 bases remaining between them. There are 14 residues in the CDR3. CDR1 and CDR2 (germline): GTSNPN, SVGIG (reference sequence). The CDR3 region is CAWSVQFGSQPQHF. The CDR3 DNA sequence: TGTGCCTGGAGTGTACAGTTCGGCAGTCAGCCCCAGCATTTT.

Here the CDR3 DNA reads TGTGCCAGTAGTCCCGGACTAGCGGGGGGGACAGATACGCAGTATTTT. This sequence encodes CASSPGLAGGTDTQYF. The V and J genes are TRBV19 and TRBJ2-3; 15 bases agree with TRBD2. The CDR3 contains 16 residues. V lost 5 bases and J lost 3; bases outside the gene matches: 3. Germline CDR1 is LNHDA and CDR2 is SQIVND (reference sequence).

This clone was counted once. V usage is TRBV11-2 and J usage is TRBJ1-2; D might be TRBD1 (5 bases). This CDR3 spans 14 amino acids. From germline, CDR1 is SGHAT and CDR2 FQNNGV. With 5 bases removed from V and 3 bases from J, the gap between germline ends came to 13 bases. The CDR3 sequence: CASSPSGGDYGYTF. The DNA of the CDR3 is TGTGCCAGCAGCCCGAGTGGAGGGGACTATGGCTACACCTTC.

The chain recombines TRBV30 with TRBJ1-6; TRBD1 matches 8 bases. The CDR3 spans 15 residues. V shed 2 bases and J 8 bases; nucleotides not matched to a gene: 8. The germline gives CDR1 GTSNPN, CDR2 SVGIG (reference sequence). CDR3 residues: CAWSTGQAIYSPLHF. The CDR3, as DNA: TGTGCCTGGAGTACGGGACAGGCCATTTATTCACCCCTCCACTTT.

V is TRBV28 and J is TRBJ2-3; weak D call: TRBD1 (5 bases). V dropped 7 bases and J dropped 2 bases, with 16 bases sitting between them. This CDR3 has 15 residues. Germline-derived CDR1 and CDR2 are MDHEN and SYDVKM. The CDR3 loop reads CASTSPTDITDTQYF. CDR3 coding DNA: TGTGCCAGCACCTCTCCGACAGACATCACAGATACGCAGTATTTT.

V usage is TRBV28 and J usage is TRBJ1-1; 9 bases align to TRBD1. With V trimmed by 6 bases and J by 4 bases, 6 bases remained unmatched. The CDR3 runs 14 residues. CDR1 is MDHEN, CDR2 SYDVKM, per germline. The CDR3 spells CASRGQGSGTEAFF. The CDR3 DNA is TGTGCCAGCAGGGGACAGGGCTCCGGCACTGAAGCTTTCTTT.

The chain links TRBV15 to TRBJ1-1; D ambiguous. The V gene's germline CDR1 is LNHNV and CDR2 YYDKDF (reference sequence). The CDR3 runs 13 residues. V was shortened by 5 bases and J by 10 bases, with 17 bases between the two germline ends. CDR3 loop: CATSPRTATGAFF. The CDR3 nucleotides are TGTGCCACCAGCCCCCGGACTGCCACGGGAGCTTTCTTT.

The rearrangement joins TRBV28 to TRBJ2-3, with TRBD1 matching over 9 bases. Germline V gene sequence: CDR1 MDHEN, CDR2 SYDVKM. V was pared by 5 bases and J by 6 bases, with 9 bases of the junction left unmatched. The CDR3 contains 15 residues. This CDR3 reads CASSRGDRAWDTQYF. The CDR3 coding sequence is TGTGCCAGCAGTCGAGGGGACAGGGCTTGGGATACGCAGTATTTT.

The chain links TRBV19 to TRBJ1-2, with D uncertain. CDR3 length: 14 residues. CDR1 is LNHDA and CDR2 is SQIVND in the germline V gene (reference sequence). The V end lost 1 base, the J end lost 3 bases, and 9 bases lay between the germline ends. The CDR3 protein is CASSIANSYYGYTF. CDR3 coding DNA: TGTGCCAGTAGTATAGCCAACAGTTACTATGGCTACACCTTC.

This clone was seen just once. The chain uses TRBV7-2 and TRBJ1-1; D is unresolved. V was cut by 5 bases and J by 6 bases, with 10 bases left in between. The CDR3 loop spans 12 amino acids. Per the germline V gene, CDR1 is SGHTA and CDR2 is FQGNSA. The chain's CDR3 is CASSHPQAEAFF. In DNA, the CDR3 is TGTGCCAGCAGCCACCCGCAGGCTGAAGCTTTCTTT.